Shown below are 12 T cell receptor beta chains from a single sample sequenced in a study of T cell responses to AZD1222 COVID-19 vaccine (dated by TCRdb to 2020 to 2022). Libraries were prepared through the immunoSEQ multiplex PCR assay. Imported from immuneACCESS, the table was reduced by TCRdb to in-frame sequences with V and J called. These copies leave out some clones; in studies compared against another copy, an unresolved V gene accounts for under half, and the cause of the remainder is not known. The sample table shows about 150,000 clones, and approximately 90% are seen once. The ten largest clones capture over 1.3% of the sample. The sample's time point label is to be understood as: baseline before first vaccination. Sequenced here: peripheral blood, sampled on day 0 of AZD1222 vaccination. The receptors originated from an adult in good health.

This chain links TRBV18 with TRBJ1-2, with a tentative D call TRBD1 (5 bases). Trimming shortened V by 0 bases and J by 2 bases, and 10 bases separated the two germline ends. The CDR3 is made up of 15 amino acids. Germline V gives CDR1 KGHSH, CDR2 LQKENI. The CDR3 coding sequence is TGTGCCAGCTCACCACCGGGGGGATCGAACTATGGCTACACCTTC. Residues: CASSPPGGSNYGYTF.

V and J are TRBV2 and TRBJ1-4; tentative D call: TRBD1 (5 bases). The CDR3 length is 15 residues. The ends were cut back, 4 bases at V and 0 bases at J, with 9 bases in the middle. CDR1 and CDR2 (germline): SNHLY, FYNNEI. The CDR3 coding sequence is TGTGCCAGCAGTGTTGACAGTGCAACTAATGAAAAACTGTTTTTT. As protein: CASSVDSATNEKLFF.

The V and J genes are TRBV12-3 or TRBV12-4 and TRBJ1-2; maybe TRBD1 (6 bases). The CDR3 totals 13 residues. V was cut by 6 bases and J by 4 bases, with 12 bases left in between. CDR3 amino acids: CASRQGTSYGYTF. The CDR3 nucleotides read TGTGCCAGCAGACAGGGTACCAGCTATGGCTACACCTTC.

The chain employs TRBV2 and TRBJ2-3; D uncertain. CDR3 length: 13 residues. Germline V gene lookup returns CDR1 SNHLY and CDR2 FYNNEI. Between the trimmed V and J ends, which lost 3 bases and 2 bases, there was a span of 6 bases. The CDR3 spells CASSDRYTDTQYF. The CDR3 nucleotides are TGTGCCAGCAGTGATCGGTACACAGATACGCAGTATTTT.

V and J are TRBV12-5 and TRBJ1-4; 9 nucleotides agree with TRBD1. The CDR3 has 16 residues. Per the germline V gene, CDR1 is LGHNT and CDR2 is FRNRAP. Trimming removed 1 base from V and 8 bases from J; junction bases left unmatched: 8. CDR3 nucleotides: TGTGCTAGTGGTTTGGGTTGGGGACAGGGAGAGGAAAAACTGTTTTTT. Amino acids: CASGLGWGQGEEKLFF.

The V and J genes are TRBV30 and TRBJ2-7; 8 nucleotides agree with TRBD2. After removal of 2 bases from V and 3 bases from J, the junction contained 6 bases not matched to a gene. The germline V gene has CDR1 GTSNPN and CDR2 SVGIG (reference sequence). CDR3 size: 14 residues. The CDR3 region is CAWSLSGLGYEQYF. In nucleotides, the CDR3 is TGTGCCTGGAGTCTATCGGGACTAGGCTACGAGCAGTACTTC.

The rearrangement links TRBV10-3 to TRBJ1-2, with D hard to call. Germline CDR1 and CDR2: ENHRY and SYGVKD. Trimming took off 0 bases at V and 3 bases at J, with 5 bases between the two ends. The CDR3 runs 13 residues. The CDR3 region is CAISESEYYGYTF. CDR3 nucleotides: TGTGCCATCAGTGAGTCGGAGTACTATGGCTACACCTTC.

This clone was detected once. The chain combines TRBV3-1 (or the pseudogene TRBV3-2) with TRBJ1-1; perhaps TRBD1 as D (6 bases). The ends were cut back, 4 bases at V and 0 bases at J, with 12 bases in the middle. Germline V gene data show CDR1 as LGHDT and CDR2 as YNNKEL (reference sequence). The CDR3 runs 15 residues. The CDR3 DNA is TGTGCCAGCAGCCGTGGACAGATTATGAACACTGAAGCTTTCTTT. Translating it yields CASSRGQIMNTEAFF.

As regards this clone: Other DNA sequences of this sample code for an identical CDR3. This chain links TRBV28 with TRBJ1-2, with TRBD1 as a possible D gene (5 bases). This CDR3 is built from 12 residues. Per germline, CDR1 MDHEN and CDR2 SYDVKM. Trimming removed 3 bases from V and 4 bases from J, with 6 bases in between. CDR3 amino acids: CASSFRGYGYTF. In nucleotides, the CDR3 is TGTGCCAGCAGTTTTAGGGGCTATGGCTACACCTTC.

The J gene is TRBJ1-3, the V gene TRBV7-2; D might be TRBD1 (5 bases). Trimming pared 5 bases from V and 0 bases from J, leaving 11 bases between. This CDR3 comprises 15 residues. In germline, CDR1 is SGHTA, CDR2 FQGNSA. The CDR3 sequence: CASSPDSFSGNTIYF. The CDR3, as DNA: TGTGCCAGCAGCCCCGACAGCTTCTCTGGAAACACCATATATTTT.

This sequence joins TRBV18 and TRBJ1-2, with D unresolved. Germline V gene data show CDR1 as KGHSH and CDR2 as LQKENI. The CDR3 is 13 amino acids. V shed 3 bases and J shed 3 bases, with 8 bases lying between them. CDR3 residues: CASSPERDYGYTF. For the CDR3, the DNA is TGTGCCAGCTCACCGGAGAGGGACTATGGCTACACCTTC. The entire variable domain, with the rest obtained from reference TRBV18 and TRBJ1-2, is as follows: NAGVMQNPRHLVRRRGQEARLRCSPMKGHSHVYWYRQLPEEGLKFMVYLQKENIIDESGMPKERFSAEFPKEGPSILRIQQVVRGDSAAYFCASSPERDYGYTFGSGTRLTVV.

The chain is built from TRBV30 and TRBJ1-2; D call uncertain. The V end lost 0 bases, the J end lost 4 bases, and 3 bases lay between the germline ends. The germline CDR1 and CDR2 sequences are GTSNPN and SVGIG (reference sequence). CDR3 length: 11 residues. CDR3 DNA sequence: TGTGCCTGGAGTGTTTTCTATGGCTACACCTTC. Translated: CAWSVFYGYTF. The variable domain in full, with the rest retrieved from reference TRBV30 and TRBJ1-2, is SQTIHQWPATLVQPVGSPLSLECTVEGTSNPNLYWYRQAAGRGLQLLFYSVGIGQISSEVPQNLSASRPQDRQFILSSKKLLLSDSGFYLCAWSVFYGYTFGSGTRLTVV.